This T cell receptor beta chain appears in the sequencing data of a study of T cell responses to AZD1222 COVID-19 vaccine. CDR1 SGHAT and CDR2 FQNNGV come from the germline V gene. Between the trimmed V and J ends, which lost 5 bases and 0 bases, there was a span of 17 bases. The CDR3 sequence is 16 residues long. Sequencing used immunoSEQ multiplex PCR; TCRdb keeps in-frame clones, though not all of them. Of more than 100,000 clones listed, about 82% are singletons. Points on this clone: Its antigen is unidentified.

Study results and limitations: A mostly white British donor set with more females was recruited, and clonal diversity was possibly underestimated. Spike-specific TCR depth and breadth grew after two AZD1222 doses.

The sequencing here drew on peripheral blood, taken 28 days after the second dose of the MenACWY control vaccine. The receptor was derived from an adult who received the MenACWY meningococcal vaccine as a control. The chain carries TRBV11-2 and TRBJ2-7, with D maybe TRBD2 (6 bases). The CDR3 DNA follows: TGTGCCAGCAGCAAGGGACTTTTCGAGGCCTCCTACGAGCAGTACGTC. It yields the protein CASSKGLFEASYEQYV.